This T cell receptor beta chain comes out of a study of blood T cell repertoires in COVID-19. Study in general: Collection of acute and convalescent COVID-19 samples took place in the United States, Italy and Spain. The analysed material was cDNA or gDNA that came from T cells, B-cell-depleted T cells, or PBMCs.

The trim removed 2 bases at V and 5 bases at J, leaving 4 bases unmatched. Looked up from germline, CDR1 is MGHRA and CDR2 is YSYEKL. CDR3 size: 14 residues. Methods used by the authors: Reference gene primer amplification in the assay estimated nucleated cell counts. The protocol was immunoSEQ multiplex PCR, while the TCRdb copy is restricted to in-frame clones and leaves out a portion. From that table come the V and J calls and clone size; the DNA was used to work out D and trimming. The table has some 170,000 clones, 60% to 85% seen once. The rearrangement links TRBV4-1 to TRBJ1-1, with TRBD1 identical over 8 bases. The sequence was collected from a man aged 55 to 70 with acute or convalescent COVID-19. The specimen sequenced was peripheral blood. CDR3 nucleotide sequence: TGCGCCAGCAGCCAAACGGACAGGGCTACTGAAGCTTTCTTT. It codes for CASSQTDRATEAFF.